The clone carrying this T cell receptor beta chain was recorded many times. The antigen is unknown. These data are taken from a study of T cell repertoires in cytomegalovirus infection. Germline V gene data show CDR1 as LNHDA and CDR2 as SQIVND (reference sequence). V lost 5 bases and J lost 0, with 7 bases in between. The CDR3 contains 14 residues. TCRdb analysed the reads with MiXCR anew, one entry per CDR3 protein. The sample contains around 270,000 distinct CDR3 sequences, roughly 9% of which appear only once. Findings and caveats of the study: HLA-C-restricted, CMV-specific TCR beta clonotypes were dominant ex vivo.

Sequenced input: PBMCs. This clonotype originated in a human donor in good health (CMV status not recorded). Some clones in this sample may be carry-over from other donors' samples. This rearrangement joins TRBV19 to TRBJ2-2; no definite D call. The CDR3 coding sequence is TGTGCCAGTAGTTGGGCTGCGAACACCGGGGAGCTGTTTTTT. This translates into CASSWAANTGELFF.